This TCR beta chain was recovered during a study of blood T cell repertoires in COVID-19. Whole-study context: Specimens from acute and convalescent COVID-19 originated in the United States, Italy and Spain.

In the original analysis: By means of reference gene primer amplification, nucleated cell counts were estimated. Method: immunoSEQ multiplex PCR; TCRdb's copy keeps in-frame clones and lacks some. Clonal size and the V and J genes are those of that table, whereas D and trimming came from the DNA. The sample shows 450,000 or so clones, 70% to 90% of them seen only once. V was cut by 5 bases and J by 5 bases, with 15 bases left in between. The CDR3 runs 15 residues. CDR1 is SGHVS, CDR2 FNYEAQ, per germline. Followed longitudinally, the Seattle patients had been enrolled during active infection. This rearrangement joins TRBV7-6 to TRBJ1-4; D perhaps matches TRBD1 (5 bases). Input material: peripheral blood. The source is a middle-aged woman with COVID-19, enrolled during active disease. The CDR3 sequence is CASSVGARGNEKLFF. In nucleotides, the CDR3 is TGTGCCAGCAGCGTAGGGGCGCGGGGAAATGAAAAACTGTTTTTT.